This T cell receptor (beta chain) was profiled in a study of blood T cell repertoires in COVID-19. Per the authors' pipeline: Using reference gene primer amplification, nucleated cell counts were estimated. The table came from immunoSEQ multiplex PCR; TCRdb's copy has only in-frame clones and leaves some out. V and J calls and clone size come straight from that table; D and trimming were deduced from the DNA. This sample carries about 150,000 clones, around 80% of them seen once, and the ten largest clones take 3.5% to 4.5%. CDR3 size: 15 residues. Trimming took off 4 bases at V and 6 bases at J, with 18 bases between the two ends. Looked up from germline, CDR1 is LGHNA and CDR2 is YNFKEQ.

Sequencing was done on a sample of peripheral blood. The J gene is TRBJ1-2, the V gene TRBV4-2; TRBD1 might be the D (5 bases). This receptor was taken from a man between 60 and 75 years old with acute or convalescent COVID-19. CDR3 region: CASSPGDVRWDGYTF. The CDR3 DNA follows: TGTGCCAGCAGCCCGGGGGACGTGAGGTGGGATGGCTACACCTTC.